The present entry profiles one T cell receptor beta chain with its context. The protocol was immunoSEQ multiplex PCR, while the TCRdb copy is restricted to in-frame clones and leaves out a portion. The table shows 150,000 or so clones, with just under 90% occurring only once. The germline CDR1 and CDR2 sequences are LNHNV and YYDKDF (reference sequence). The CDR3 runs to 15 residues. The germline V and J ends were trimmed by 1 base and 2 bases, with 9 bases remaining between them. These data originate in a study of cytomegalovirus exposure and HLA in healthy donors. This receptor was obtained from a woman in her twenties or thirties in good health and CMV-seropositive. Sequences were obtained from PBMCs. The chain couples TRBV15 to TRBJ2-1, with D maybe TRBD1 (5 bases). The CDR3 sequence: CATSRARQTYNEQFF. The CDR3, as DNA: TGTGCCACCAGCAGAGCCCGACAGACCTACAATGAGCAGTTCTTC.